A selection of T cell receptor beta chains follows, all from one sample in a study of shared clonotypes between healthy human individuals. The data were produced by immunoSEQ multiplex PCR, yet TCRdb's version contains in-frame clones alone and is incomplete. The table has millions of clones, 85% to 95% seen once; the top ten hold 0.11% to 0.15%. Sample: naive CD4+ T cells sorted from blood. All receptors come from a man between 18 and 35 years old in good health. Both conserved end residues are part of each CDR3. The D gene is left open where the match is weak. Expanded clones get a size class; other rows say once, few or many, or leave the size out.

j_call | clone_size | d_call | v_call | cdr3_length | cdr3_nt | cdr3_aa
TRBJ2-7 | - | - | TRBV4-2 | 15 | TGTGCCAGCAGCCACAGCCGGGACACCTCCTACGAGCAGTACTTC | CASSHSRDTSYEQYF
TRBJ1-2 | - | - | TRBV25-1 | 13 | TGTGCCAGCAGACCCGACAGTAACTATGGCTACACCTTC | CASRPDSNYGYTF
TRBJ1-4 | - | - | TRBV6-1 | 15 | TGTGCCAGCAGTGAAGCGAGGGGGACGGTCGAAAAACTGTTTTTT | CASSEARGTVEKLFF
TRBJ2-3 | - | - | TRBV7-2 | 12 | TGTGCCAGCACCTTGGGTGGAGATACGCAGTATTTT | CASTLGGDTQYF
TRBJ2-1 | - | - | TRBV28 | 13 | TGTGCCAGCAGTTTCGGTCAGAGGGTGGAGCAGTTCTTC | CASSFGQRVEQFF
TRBJ1-5 | - | - | TRBV19 | 15 | TGTGCCAGTAGTATAGGCAGGGGTCTAGGACAGCCCCAGCATTTT | CASSIGRGLGQPQHF
TRBJ2-7 | once | - | TRBV14 | 14 | TGTGCCAGCAGCCAAAGGGAAAGCTCCTACGAGCAGTACTTC | CASSQRESSYEQYF
TRBJ1-2 | - | - | TRBV19 | 13 | TGTGCCAGTAGTATAGGCGGACAGACTGGCTACACCTTC | CASSIGGQTGYTF
TRBJ2-7 | - | - | TRBV30 | 12 | TGTGCCTGGAGGACAGTGAACTACGAGCAGTACTTC | CAWRTVNYEQYF
TRBJ2-6 | once | - | TRBV19 | 15 | TGTGCCAGTAGTATTCCGGCCTCTGGGGCCAACGTCCTGACTTTC | CASSIPASGANVLTF
TRBJ1-5 | - | - | TRBV6-1 | 13 | TGTGCCAGCAGCCCGACACGAAATCAGCCCCAGCATTTT | CASSPTRNQPQHF
TRBJ1-1 | - | - | TRBV5-1 | 13 | TGCGCCAGCAGCTTGACGGAGCGGGGAAAAGCTTTCTTT | CASSLTERGKAFF
TRBJ1-6 | - | - | TRBV7-2 | 17 | TGTGCCAGCAGTCTACAGGGCGTAAGCTCCTATAATTCACCCCTCCACTTT | CASSLQGVSSYNSPLHF
TRBJ2-1 | - | - | TRBV7-8 | 11 | TGTGCCAGCAGCTTAGTTTATGAGCAGTTCTTC | CASSLVYEQFF
TRBJ2-1 | - | - | TRBV6-1 | 11 | TGTGCCAGCAGTGAATACAGTGAGCAGTTCTTC | CASSEYSEQFF
TRBJ2-3 | - | TRBD2 | TRBV7-9 | 19 | TGTGCCAGCAGCCGGGGACTAGCGGGAACTCCAACTATCACAGATACGCAGTATTTT | CASSRGLAGTPTITDTQYF
TRBJ1-2 | - | - | TRBV28 | 14 | TGTGCCAGCAGTTTACGGGTGATTCTGGGTGGCTACACCTTC | CASSLRVILGGYTF
TRBJ1-5 | - | - | TRBV5-6 | 14 | TGTGCCAGCAGCTCAGGTCTTAGCAATCAGCCCCAGCATTTT | CASSSGLSNQPQHF
TRBJ1-2 | once | TRBD1 | TRBV6-5 | 13 | TGTGCCAGCACCCAAGGGACAGGGAATGGCTACACCTTC | CASTQGTGNGYTF
TRBJ2-1 | - | - | TRBV29-1 | 17 | TGCAGCGTTGAAGATAGCAAGACGGCAGGCCCCTACAATGAGCAGTTCTTC | CSVEDSKTAGPYNEQFF
TRBJ1-4 | - | TRBD1 | TRBV5-8 | 14 | TGTGCCAGCATCTCGACAGGGACTAATGAAAAACTGTTTTTT | CASISTGTNEKLFF
TRBJ1-2 | once | TRBD1 | TRBV19 | 13 | TGTGCCAGTCGTCGGGGACAGGCCTATGGCTACACCTTC | CASRRGQAYGYTF
TRBJ2-3 | - | - | TRBV7-2 | 13 | TGTGCCAGCAGCTCCCCGAACACAGATACGCAGTATTTT | CASSSPNTDTQYF
TRBJ1-1 | - | - | TRBV28 | 13 | TGTGCCAGCAGTCTACAGGAGAACACTGAAGCTTTCTTT | CASSLQENTEAFF